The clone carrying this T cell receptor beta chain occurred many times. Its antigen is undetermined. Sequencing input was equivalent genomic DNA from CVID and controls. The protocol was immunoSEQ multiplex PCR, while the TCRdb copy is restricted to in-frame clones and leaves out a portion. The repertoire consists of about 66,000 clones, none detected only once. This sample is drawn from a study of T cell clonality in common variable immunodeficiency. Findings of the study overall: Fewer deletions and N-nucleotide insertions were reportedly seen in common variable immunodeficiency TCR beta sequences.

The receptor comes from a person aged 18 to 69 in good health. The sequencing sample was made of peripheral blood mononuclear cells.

Partial CDR3 DNA: TGTGCCAGCAGCTTGGGGGACAGAACTGGAAACACC. Its protein is CASSLGDRTGNT. The full CDR3 sequence reads CASSLGDRTGNTIYF. The chain employs TRBV5-6 and TRBJ1-3, with TRBD1 matching 7 bases. The read ends 3 residues shy of where the CDR3 ends; the end is completed using the germline J gene. This CDR3 comprises 15 residues. Germline assignment: CDR1 SGHDT and CDR2 YYEEEE. V shed 0 bases and J 2 bases; nucleotides not matched to a gene: 2. Drawing the rest from reference TRBV5-6 and TRBJ1-3, the complete variable domain is DAGVTQSPTHLIKTRGQQVTLRCSPKSGHDTVSWYQQALGQGPQFIFQYYEEEERQRGNFPDRFSGHQFPNYSSELNVNALLLGDSALYLCASSLGDRTGNTIYFGEGSWLTVV.